These T cell receptor beta chains were read from a single sample in a study of T-cell memory formation after mild COVID-19. TCRdb re-called the 5' RACE reads with MiXCR, one entry per CDR3 protein. The table includes about 320,000 distinct CDR3 sequences, approximately 14% detected once. The source material was PBMCs or a T cell subset sorted from them (not recorded which). These receptors were taken from a man aged 18 to 30 who had mild COVID-19 (a few samples of this study predate the infection). Cell type and time point are not known. Both conserved end residues are part of each CDR3. The order of the fields is J gene, V gene, clone size, D gene, CDR3 protein, CDR3 DNA. D genes are given only for firm matches. Rows may omit the clone size; those that give it use once, few, many or a size class.

TRBJ2-5 | TRBV7-2 | few | NA | CASSRIEQETQYF | TGTGCCAGCAGCCGAATAGAACAAGAGACCCAGTACTTC
TRBJ2-3 | TRBV7-3 | NA | NA | CASSSRPDTQYF | TGTGCCAGCAGCTCGAGACCAGATACGCAGTATTTT
TRBJ2-1 | TRBV5-6 | many | NA | CASSLLRGDEQFF | TGTGCCAGCAGCTTGTTGAGGGGGGATGAGCAGTTCTTC
TRBJ2-1 | TRBV6-4 | many | TRBD2 | CASSPGLAGGVYEQFF | TGTGCCAGCAGCCCCGGACTAGCGGGGGGAGTCTATGAGCAGTTCTTC
TRBJ2-2 | TRBV7-2 | many | NA | CASSLQGAPTGELFF | TGTGCCAGCAGCTTACAAGGGGCCCCCACCGGGGAGCTGTTTTTT
TRBJ2-5 | TRBV5-4 | NA | NA | CASSFRGDIQETQYF | TGTGCCAGCAGCTTTCGTGGGGACATCCAAGAGACCCAGTACTTC
TRBJ2-7 | TRBV5-1 | few | NA | CASSHLSSYEQYF | TGCGCCAGCAGCCATCTCAGCTCCTACGAGCAGTACTTC
TRBJ2-5 | TRBV7-7 | few | NA | CASSFQGEETQYF | TGTGCTAGCAGCTTTCAAGGGGAGGAGACCCAGTACTTC
TRBJ1-2 | TRBV4-3 | NA | NA | CASSQEGRLRYGYTF | TGCGCCAGCAGCCAAGAAGGCAGGTTGAGATATGGCTACACCTTC
TRBJ1-1 | TRBV4-1 | NA | TRBD1 | CASSQGQGATGFF | TGCGCCAGCAGCCAAGGGCAGGGGGCAACAGGGTTCTTT
TRBJ2-1 | TRBV5-1 | few | TRBD2 | CASSPAGDQSYNEQFF | TGCGCCAGCAGCCCCGCGGGGGACCAATCCTACAATGAGCAGTTCTTC
TRBJ2-2 | TRBV5-1 | few | TRBD2 | CASSPPGGTNTGELFF | TGCGCCAGCAGCCCTCCGGGGGGGACGAACACCGGGGAGCTGTTTTTT
TRBJ2-7 | TRBV18 | many | NA | CASSRQGGEQYF | TGTGCCAGCTCCCGCCAGGGGGGCGAGCAGTACTTC
TRBJ1-2 | TRBV9 | NA | NA | CASMGQAIYGYTF | TGTGCCAGCATGGGGCAGGCGATCTATGGCTACACCTTC
TRBJ2-5 | TRBV4-1 | few | NA | CASSQEVSGGETQYF | TGCGCCAGCAGCCAAGAGGTGTCAGGTGGGGAGACCCAGTACTTC
TRBJ2-2 | TRBV18 | NA | NA | CASSPGQPRNTGELFF | TGTGCCAGCTCACCAGGACAGCCCCGGAACACCGGGGAGCTGTTTTTT
TRBJ2-5 | TRBV18 | NA | NA | CASSPSEGNQETQYF | TGTGCCAGCTCACCGAGTGAGGGAAACCAAGAGACCCAGTACTTC
TRBJ1-2 | TRBV9 | many | NA | CASSVGGPVNYGYTF | TGTGCCAGCAGCGTAGGCGGGCCCGTGAACTATGGCTACACCTTC
TRBJ1-1 | TRBV5-1 | few | TRBD1 | CASSLGTGDTEAFF | TGCGCCAGCAGCTTGGGGACAGGGGACACTGAAGCTTTCTTT
TRBJ2-1 | TRBV7-2 | few | NA | CASSLWEESYNEQFF | TGTGCCAGCAGCTTGTGGGAAGAATCCTACAATGAGCAGTTCTTC
TRBJ2-2 | TRBV20-1 | NA | NA | CSAAINTGELFF | TGCAGTGCTGCGATCAACACCGGGGAGCTGTTTTTT
TRBJ2-7 | TRBV18 | NA | TRBD1 | CASSPGGWSSYEQYF | TGTGCCAGCTCCCCAGGGGGTTGGAGCTCCTACGAGCAGTACTTC
TRBJ2-1 | TRBV5-1 | few | NA | CASSLDGSSSYNEQFF | TGCGCCAGCAGCTTGGATGGCAGCAGCTCCTACAATGAGCAGTTCTTC
TRBJ2-5 | TRBV12-3/TRBV12-4 | NA | TRBD2 | CASTSSRTSGAIETQYF | TGTGCCAGCACTTCCTCCCGGACTAGCGGGGCTATTGAGACCCAGTACTTC
TRBJ1-3 | TRBV29-1 | NA | NA | CSAHYSGNTIYF | TGCAGCGCCCACTACTCTGGAAACACCATATATTTT
TRBJ1-1 | TRBV29-1 | NA | NA | CSVDSDITGTEAFF | TGCAGCGTTGATTCGGATATAACGGGCACTGAAGCTTTCTTT
TRBJ2-2 | TRBV5-1 | few | NA | CASSLTGIKGTGELFF | TGCGCCAGCAGCTTAACAGGAATTAAGGGGACCGGGGAGCTGTTTTTT
TRBJ2-2 | TRBV9 | few | NA | CASSVTGGSNTGELFF | TGTGCCAGCAGCGTAACCGGGGGTTCGAACACCGGGGAGCTGTTTTTT
TRBJ2-2 | TRBV3-1 | few | TRBD1 | CASSQKGTVTGELFF | TGTGCCAGCAGCCAAAAGGGGACAGTCACCGGGGAGCTGTTTTTT
TRBJ1-1 | TRBV7-2 | NA | TRBD1 | CASSTRTGSNTEAFF | TGTGCCAGCAGCACGCGGACAGGGTCTAACACTGAAGCTTTCTTT
TRBJ2-7 | TRBV12-3/TRBV12-4 | many | NA | CASSQGAGEQYF | TGTGCCAGCAGTCAAGGGGCTGGCGAGCAGTACTTC
TRBJ2-3 | TRBV11-3 | few | TRBD2 | CASSFQRGITDTQYF | TGTGCCAGCAGCTTTCAGCGGGGGATCACAGATACGCAGTATTTT
TRBJ2-4 | TRBV4-2 | NA | NA | CASSQRQLSAKHIQYF | TGTGCCAGCAGCCAACGACAGCTTTCGGCCAAGCACATTCAGTACTTC
TRBJ2-1 | TRBV15 | many | TRBD2 | CATTPQRGGNEQFF | TGTGCCACGACCCCTCAGCGGGGGGGGAATGAGCAGTTCTTC
TRBJ2-2 | TRBV5-1 | NA | NA | CASKGRVGPGELFF | TGCGCCAGCAAGGGCCGGGTGGGTCCCGGGGAGCTGTTTTTT
TRBJ1-6 | TRBV4-3 | few | TRBD1 | CASSQDRTGRVPLHF | TGCGCCAGCAGCCAAGATAGGACAGGCCGGGTACCCCTCCACTTT
TRBJ1-2 | TRBV4-3 | NA | NA | CASSPSTVPLGYTF | TGCGCCAGCAGCCCCTCGACAGTCCCCCTTGGCTACACCTTC
TRBJ1-2 | TRBV5-1 | NA | TRBD1 | CASSFGTGASYGYTF | TGCGCCAGCAGCTTTGGGACAGGAGCCTCCTATGGCTACACCTTC
TRBJ1-5 | TRBV6-6 | few | TRBD1 | CASNPTGVQPQHF | TGTGCCAGCAATCCGACAGGGGTCCAGCCCCAGCATTTT
TRBJ2-2 | TRBV29-1 | many | TRBD1 | CSAGTGNGELFF | TGCAGTGCCGGGACAGGGAACGGGGAGCTGTTTTTT
TRBJ2-7 | TRBV4-3 | few | TRBD2 | CASSLGLAGETYEQYF | TGCGCCAGCAGCCTCGGGCTAGCGGGGGAGACCTACGAGCAGTACTTC
TRBJ2-1 | TRBV7-7 | few | NA | CASSLGPANEQFF | TGTGCCAGCAGCTTAGGACCGGCCAATGAGCAGTTCTTC
TRBJ1-2 | TRBV5-4 | few | NA | CASSLWIDPPGGYTF | TGTGCCAGCAGCTTGTGGATTGACCCCCCGGGGGGCTACACCTTC
TRBJ2-6 | TRBV29-1 | NA | NA | CSVVVPHRAPSGANVLTF | TGCAGCGTTGTGGTCCCCCACAGGGCCCCCTCTGGGGCCAACGTCCTGACTTTC
TRBJ2-1 | TRBV9 | many | NA | CASSVAVRSSYNEQFF | TGTGCCAGCAGCGTAGCTGTGCGTAGCTCCTACAATGAGCAGTTCTTC
TRBJ1-2 | TRBV20-1 | few | TRBD1 | CSAFKRTGKGSWVYGYTF | TGCAGTGCTTTCAAACGGACAGGGAAGGGGTCTTGGGTCTATGGCTACACCTTC
TRBJ2-1 | TRBV5-1 | NA | TRBD1 | CASSLEGQGVNEQFF | TGCGCCAGCAGCTTGGAGGGACAGGGGGTCAATGAGCAGTTCTTC
TRBJ1-4 | TRBV20-1 | few | NA | CSARSGATNEKLFF | TGCAGTGCTAGATCGGGGGCAACTAATGAAAAACTGTTTTTT
TRBJ2-2 | TRBV5-1 | few | NA | CASSLPDSNTGELFF | TGCGCCAGCAGCTTGCCGGACAGTAACACCGGGGAGCTGTTTTTT